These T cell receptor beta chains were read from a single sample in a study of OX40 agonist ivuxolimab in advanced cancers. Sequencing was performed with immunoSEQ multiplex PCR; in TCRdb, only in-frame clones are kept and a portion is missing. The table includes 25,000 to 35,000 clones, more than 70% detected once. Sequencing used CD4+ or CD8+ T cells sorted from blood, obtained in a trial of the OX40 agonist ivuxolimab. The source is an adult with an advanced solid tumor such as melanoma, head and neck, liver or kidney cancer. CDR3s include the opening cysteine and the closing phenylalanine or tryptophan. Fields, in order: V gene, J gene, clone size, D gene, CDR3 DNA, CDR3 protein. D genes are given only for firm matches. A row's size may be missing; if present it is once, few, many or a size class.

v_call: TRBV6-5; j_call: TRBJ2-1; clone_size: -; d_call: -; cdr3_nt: TGTGCCAGCAGTTACGATGACTCCTACAATGAGCAGTTCTTC; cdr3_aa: CASSYDDSYNEQFF
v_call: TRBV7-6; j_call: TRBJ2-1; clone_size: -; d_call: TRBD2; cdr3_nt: TGTGCCAGCAGCTTGCTGGGAGGGCCTGTTAAGAATGAGCAGTTCTTC; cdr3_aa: CASSLLGGPVKNEQFF
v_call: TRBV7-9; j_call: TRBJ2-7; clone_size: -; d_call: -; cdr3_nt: TGTGCCAGCAGCAACCCTGAGGAACAGAACTCCTACGAGCAGTACTTC; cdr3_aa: CASSNPEEQNSYEQYF
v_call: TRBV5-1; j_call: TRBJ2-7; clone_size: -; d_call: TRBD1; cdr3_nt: TGCGCCAGCAGCTTTTTATCGGACAGGCCCTACGAGCAGTACTTC; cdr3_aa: CASSFLSDRPYEQYF
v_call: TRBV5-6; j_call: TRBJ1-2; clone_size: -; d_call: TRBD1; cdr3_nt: TGTGCCAGCAGCCCCCGACAGGGGACCTATGGCTACACCTTC; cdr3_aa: CASSPRQGTYGYTF
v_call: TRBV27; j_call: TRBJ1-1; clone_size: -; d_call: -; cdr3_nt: TGTGCCAGCAGTTTGGTAGCGGCGAACACTGAAGCTTTCTTT; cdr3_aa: CASSLVAANTEAFF
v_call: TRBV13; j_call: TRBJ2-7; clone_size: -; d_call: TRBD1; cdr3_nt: TGTGCCAGCAGCTTAGACAGGGGGTACGAGCAGTACTTC; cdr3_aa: CASSLDRGYEQYF
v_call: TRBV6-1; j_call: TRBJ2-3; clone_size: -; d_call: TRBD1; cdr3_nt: TGTGCCAGCAGTGAAGCGACAGGGGAGGCAGATACGCAGTATTTT; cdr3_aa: CASSEATGEADTQYF
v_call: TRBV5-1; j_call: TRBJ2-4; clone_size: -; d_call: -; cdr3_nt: TGCGCCAGCAGGGAGGGTTTGACGGATCTAGCCAAAAACATTCAGTACTTC; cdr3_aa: CASREGLTDLAKNIQYF
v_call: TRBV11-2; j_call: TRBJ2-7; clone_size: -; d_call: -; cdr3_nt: TGTGCCAGCAGCCCCTGGGTCCCGGCCCCGTCTGCCGAGCAGTACTTC; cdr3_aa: CASSPWVPAPSAEQYF
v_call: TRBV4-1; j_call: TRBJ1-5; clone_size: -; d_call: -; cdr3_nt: TGCGCCAGCAGCCAAGATCTTAACGGGGGCTGGCAGCCCCAGCATTTT; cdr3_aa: CASSQDLNGGWQPQHF
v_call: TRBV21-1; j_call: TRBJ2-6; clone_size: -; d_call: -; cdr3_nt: TGTGCCAGCAGCCTTCCGGGACAGATCGGGGCCAACGTCCTGACTTTC; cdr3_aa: CASSLPGQIGANVLTF
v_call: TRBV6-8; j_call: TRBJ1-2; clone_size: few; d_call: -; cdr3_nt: TGTGCCAGCAGTCCTTATGGGTCCTATGGCTACACCTTC; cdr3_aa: CASSPYGSYGYTF
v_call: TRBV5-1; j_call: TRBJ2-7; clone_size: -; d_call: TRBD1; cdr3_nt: TGCGCCAGCCGGGACAGGATCGACGAGCAGTACTTC; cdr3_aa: CASRDRIDEQYF
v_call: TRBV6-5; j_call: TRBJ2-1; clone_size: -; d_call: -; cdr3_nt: TGTGCCAGCAGTTACTCGGGGGGCGCGGGCCATGAGCAGTTCTTC; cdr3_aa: CASSYSGGAGHEQFF
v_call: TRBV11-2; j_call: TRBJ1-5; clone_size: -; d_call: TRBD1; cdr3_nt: TGTGCCAGCAGCTTACAGACAGGGGATCAGCCCCAGCATTTT; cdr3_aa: CASSLQTGDQPQHF
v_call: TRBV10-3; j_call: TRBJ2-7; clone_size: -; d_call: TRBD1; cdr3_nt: TGTGCCATCAAGGGGACAGGGTGGGACGAGCAGTACTTC; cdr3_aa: CAIKGTGWDEQYF
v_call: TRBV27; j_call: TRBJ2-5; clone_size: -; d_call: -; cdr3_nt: TGTGCCAGCAGTTTATCCAGGGGTCAGACCCAGTACTTC; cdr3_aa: CASSLSRGQTQYF
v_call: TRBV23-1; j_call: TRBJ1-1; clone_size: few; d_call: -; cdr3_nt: TGCGCCAGCAGTCAATCTGGGGGGGCTGAAGCTTTCTTT; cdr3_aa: CASSQSGGAEAFF
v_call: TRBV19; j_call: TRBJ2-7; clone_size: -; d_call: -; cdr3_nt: TGTGCCAGTAGTATTGGGCCTTACTCCTACGAGCAGTACTTC; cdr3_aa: CASSIGPYSYEQYF
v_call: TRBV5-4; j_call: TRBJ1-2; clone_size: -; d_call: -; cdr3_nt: TGTGCCAGCAGCTTGGGCCCTGGCAGCAACTATGGCTACACCTTC; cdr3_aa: CASSLGPGSNYGYTF
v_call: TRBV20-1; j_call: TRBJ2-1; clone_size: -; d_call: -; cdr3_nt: TGCAGTGCTAGTTCGAATGAGCAGTTCTTC; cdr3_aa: CSASSNEQFF
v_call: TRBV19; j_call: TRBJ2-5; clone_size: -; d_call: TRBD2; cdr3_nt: TGTGCCAGTAGTATCCAGGGTCAGAAGCGGGAGAAGGGGTGGGGGACCCAGTACTTC; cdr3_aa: CASSIQGQKREKGWGTQYF
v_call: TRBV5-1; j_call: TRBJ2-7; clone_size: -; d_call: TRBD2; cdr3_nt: TGCGCCAGCAGGGTAGCGGGAAGGGACGGGGATTACGAGCAGTACTTC; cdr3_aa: CASRVAGRDGDYEQYF
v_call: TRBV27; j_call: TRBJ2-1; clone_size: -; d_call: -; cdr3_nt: TGTGCCAGCAGTTTATTGGCGGGCTATGAGCAGTTCTTC; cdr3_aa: CASSLLAGYEQFF
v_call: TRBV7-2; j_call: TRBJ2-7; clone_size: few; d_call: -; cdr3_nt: TGTGCCAGCAGCTCACACTCAGGACGCTACTCCTACGAGCAGTACTTC; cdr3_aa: CASSSHSGRYSYEQYF
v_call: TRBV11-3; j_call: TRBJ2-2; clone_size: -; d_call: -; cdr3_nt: TGTGCCAGCAGCTCCCGCGCCGGGGAGCTGTTTTTT; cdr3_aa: CASSSRAGELFF
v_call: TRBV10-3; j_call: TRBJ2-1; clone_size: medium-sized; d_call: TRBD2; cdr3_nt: TGTGCCATCAGTGACCCAGCGGGAGGGGAGAATGAGCAGTTCTTC; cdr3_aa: CAISDPAGGENEQFF
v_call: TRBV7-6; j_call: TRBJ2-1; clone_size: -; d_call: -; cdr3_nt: TGTGCCAGCAGCTTAGGGACCGGTTCCTACAATGAGCAGTTCTTC; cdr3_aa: CASSLGTGSYNEQFF
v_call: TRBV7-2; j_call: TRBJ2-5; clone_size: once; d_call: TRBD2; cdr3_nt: TGTGCCAGCAGCTTGGGACTAGCGGCCACCGGGGAGACCCAGTACTTC; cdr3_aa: CASSLGLAATGETQYF
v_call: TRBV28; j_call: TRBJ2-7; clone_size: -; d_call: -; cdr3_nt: TGTGCCAGCAGTTACGGCGTCGACGAGCAGTACTTC; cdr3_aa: CASSYGVDEQYF
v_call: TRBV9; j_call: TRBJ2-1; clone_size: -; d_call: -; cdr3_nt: TGTGCCAGCAGCCCCGAGGGGAGCTCCTACAATGAGCAGTTCTTC; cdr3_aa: CASSPEGSSYNEQFF
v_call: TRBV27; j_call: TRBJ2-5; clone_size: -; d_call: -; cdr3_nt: TGTGCCAGCAGGGTCGTAGGGAGGGGGTCGGAGACCCAGTACTTC; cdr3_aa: CASRVVGRGSETQYF
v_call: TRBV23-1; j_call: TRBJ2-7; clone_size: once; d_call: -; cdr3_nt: TGCGCCAGCAGTCCATGGGGACTCCGGGAGCAGTACTTC; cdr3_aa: CASSPWGLREQYF
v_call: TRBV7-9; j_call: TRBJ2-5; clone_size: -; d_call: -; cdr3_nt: TGTGCCAGCAGCTCAATCTTCGGCAGCCAAGAGACCCAGTACTTC; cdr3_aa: CASSSIFGSQETQYF
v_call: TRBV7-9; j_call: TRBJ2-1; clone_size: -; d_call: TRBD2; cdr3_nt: TGTGCCAGCAGTGAACTAGCGGGGGACAATGAGCAGTTCTTC; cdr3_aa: CASSELAGDNEQFF
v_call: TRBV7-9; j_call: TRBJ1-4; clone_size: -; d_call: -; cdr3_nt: TGTGCCAGCAGCTTATCTTTGGGGGGGCCCGATGAGGAAAAACTGTTTTTT; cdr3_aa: CASSLSLGGPDEEKLFF
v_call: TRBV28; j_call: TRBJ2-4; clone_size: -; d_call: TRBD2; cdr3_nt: TGTGCCAGCAGTCCCACCGGACTAGCGTCCAAAAACATTCAGTACTTC; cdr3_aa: CASSPTGLASKNIQYF
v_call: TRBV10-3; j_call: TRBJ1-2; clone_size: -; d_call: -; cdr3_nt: TGTGCCATCAGTGAGTCCGGGGGGGACTATGGCTACACCTTC; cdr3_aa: CAISESGGDYGYTF
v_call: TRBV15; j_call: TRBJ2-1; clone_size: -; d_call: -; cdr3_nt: TGTGCCACCAGCAGAGATTGGTCGGGGGAGCCCAATGAGCAGTTCTTC; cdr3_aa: CATSRDWSGEPNEQFF
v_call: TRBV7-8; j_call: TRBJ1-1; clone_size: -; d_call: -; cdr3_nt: TGTGCCAGCAGCTTCAGAACTGGGAACACTGAAGCTTTCTTT; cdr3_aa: CASSFRTGNTEAFF
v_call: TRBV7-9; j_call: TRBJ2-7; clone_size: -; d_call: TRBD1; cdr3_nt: TGTGCCAGCAGCTTAGTGGCAGGGGGCCAACACGAGCAGTACTTC; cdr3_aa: CASSLVAGGQHEQYF
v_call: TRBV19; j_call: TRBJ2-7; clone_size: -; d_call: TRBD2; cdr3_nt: TGTGCCAGTAGTATCGGGACTAGCGTCAGTTACGAGCAGTACTTC; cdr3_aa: CASSIGTSVSYEQYF
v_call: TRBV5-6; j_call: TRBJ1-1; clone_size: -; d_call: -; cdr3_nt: TGTGCCAGCAGCTTAGGCGGGGCAAAGGACGCTTTCTTT; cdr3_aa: CASSLGGAKDAFF
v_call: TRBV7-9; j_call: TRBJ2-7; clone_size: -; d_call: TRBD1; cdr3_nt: TGTGCCAGCACAGGACAGGGGAGTTACGAGCAGTACTTC; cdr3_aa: CASTGQGSYEQYF
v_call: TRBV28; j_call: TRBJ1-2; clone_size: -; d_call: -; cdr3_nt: TGTGCCAGCAGTTCCCGGATCTCGCCAAAATTCTATGGCTACACCTTC; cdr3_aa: CASSSRISPKFYGYTF
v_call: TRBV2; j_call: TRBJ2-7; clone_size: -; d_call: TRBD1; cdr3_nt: TGTGCCAGCAGTGAAGCGGTCAGGGGGTTAGACGAGCAGTACTTC; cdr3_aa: CASSEAVRGLDEQYF
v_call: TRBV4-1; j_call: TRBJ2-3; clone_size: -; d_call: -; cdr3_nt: TGCGCCAGCAGCCATTCCGGTAGCACAGATACGCAGTATTTT; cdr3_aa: CASSHSGSTDTQYF
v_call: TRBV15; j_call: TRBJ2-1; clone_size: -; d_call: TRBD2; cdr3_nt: TGTGCCACCACTAGCGGGAGAAGTCTTTACAATGAGCAGTTCTTC; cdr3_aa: CATTSGRSLYNEQFF
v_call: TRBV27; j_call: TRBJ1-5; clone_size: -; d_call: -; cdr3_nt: TGTGCCAGCAGCCCTCGTACGTATAATCAGCCCCAGCATTTT; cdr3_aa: CASSPRTYNQPQHF
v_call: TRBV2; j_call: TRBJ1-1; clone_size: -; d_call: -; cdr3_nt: TGTGCCAGCAGTGAAGTTCAGGCAAACACTGAAGCTTTCTTT; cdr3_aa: CASSEVQANTEAFF
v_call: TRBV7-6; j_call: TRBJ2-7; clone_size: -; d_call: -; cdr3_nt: TGTGCCAGCAGCCCCCCCGGGAGTCAATACGAGCAGTACTTC; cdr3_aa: CASSPPGSQYEQYF
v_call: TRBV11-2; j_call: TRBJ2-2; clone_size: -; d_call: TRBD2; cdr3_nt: TGTGCCAGCAGCTTGGGGGCGGGAGGGCCGGCCGGGGAGCTGTTTTTT; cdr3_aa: CASSLGAGGPAGELFF